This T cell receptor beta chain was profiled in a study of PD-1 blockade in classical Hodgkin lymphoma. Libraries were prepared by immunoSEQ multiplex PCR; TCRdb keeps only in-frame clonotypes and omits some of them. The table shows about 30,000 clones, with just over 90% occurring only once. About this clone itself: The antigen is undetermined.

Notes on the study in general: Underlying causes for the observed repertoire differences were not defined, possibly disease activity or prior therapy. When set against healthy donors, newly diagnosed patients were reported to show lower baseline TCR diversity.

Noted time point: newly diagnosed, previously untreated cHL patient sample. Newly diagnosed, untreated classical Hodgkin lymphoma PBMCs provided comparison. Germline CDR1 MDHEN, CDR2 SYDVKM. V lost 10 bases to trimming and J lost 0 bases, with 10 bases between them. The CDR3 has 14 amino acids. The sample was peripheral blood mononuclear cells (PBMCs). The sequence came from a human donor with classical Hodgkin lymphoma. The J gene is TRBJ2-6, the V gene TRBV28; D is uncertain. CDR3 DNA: TGTGCCACCCCAGTCGTCTCTGGGGCCAACGTCCTGACTTTC. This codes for CATPVVSGANVLTF.